This T cell receptor beta chain was sequenced in a study of metastatic and nonmetastatic thyroid tumors. Every patient was untreated before thyroid surgery. TCRdb re-clonotyped the PCR reads through MiXCR. The profile shows about 38,000 clones, under 30% of them singletons. This CDR3 region has 12 residues. Per the germline V gene, CDR1 is MNHNS and CDR2 is SASEGT. V lost 5 bases, J lost 7 bases, and 8 bases lay in between. The gene calls are TRBV6-1 and TRBJ2-2, with a weak D call TRBD1 (5 bases). The source of this sequence is a male donor with papillary thyroid cancer or a benign thyroid nodule (not recorded which). Some clones in this sample may be carry-over from other donors' samples. Sequenced sample: blood. CDR3: CASSRGNGELFF. Here the CDR3 DNA reads TGTGCCAGCAGTAGGGGAAACGGGGAGCTGTTTTTT.